The sequence of this T cell receptor beta chain was determined in a study of cytomegalovirus exposure and HLA in healthy donors. Though probably carrying unrecorded immune exposures, donors were nominally healthy at sampling. The length of the CDR3 is 16 residues. The germline CDR1 and CDR2 sequences are KGHSH and LQKENI. The V and J ends lost 4 bases and 7 bases, in that order; junction bases with no gene match: 6. Primers for the PCR totalled 60 Vbeta and 13 Jbeta. Using immunoSEQ multiplex PCR, the repertoire was profiled, and TCRdb retains in-frame clones only, with some absent. In the table there are under 250,000 clones, over 80% of which are singletons.

Sequenced sample: PBMCs. The source of this sequence is a boy aged 2-9 years in good health and CMV-seronegative. The chain joins TRBV18 to TRBJ2-1; 14 bases align to TRBD2. The CDR3 DNA is TGTGCCAGCTCACTGACTAGCGGGGGGGCATCGAATGAGCAGTTCTTC. This translates into CASSLTSGGASNEQFF.